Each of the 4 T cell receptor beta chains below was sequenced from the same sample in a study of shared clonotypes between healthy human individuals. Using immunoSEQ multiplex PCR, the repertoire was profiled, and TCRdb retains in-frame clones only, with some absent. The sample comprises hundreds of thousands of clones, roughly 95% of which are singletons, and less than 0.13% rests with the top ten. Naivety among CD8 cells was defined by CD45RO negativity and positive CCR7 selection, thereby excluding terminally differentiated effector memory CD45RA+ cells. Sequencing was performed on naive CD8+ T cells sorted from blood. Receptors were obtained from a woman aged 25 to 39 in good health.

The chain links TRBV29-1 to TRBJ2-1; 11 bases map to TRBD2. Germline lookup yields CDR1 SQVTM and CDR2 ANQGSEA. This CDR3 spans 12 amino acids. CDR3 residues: CSVAGGPDEQFF. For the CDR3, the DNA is TGCAGTGTAGCGGGAGGGCCTGATGAGCAGTTCTTC.

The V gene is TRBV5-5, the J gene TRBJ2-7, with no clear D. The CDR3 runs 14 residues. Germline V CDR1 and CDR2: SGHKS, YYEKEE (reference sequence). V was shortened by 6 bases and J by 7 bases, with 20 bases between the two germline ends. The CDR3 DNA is TGTGCCAGCACCGAAACACCACTAATGTTGGAGCAGTACTTC. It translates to CASTETPLMLEQYF. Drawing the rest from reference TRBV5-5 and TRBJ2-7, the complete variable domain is DAGVTQSPTHLIKTRGQQVTLRCSPISGHKSVSWYQQVLGQGPQFIFQYYEKEERGRGNFPDRFSARQFPNYSSELNVNALLLGDSALYLCASTETPLMLEQYFGPGTRLTVT.

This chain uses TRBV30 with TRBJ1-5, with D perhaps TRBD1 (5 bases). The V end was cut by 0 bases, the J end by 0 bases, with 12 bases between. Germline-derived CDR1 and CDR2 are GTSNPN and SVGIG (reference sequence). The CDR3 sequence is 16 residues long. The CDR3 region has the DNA TGTGCCTGGAGTGTAGGGGCAGCGTATAGCAATCAGCCCCAGCATTTT. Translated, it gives CAWSVGAAYSNQPQHF. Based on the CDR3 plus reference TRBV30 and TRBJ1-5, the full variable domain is SQTIHQWPATLVQPVGSPLSLECTVEGTSNPNLYWYRQAAGRGLQLLFYSVGIGQISSEVPQNLSASRPQDRQFILSSKKLLLSDSGFYLCAWSVGAAYSNQPQHFGDGTRLSIL.

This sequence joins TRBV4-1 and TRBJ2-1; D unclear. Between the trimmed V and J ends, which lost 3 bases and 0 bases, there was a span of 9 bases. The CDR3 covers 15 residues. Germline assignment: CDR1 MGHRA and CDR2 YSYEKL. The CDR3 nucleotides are TGCGCCAGCAGCCAGCAAACGACCTCCTACAATGAGCAGTTCTTC. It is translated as CASSQQTTSYNEQFF.